The clone carrying this T cell receptor (beta chain) was observed a single time. Antigen unknown. This sample is drawn from a study of T cell responses to AZD1222 COVID-19 vaccine. Some clones are missing from TCRdb's copy, which holds only in-frame ones; the method was immunoSEQ multiplex PCR. Of some 150,000 clones listed, more than 70% were seen once; the top ten hold approximately 2.1%. General study results and limits: White British donors predominated, females outnumbered males, and clonal diversity was possibly underestimated.

V gave up 3 bases and J gave up 1 base, with 10 bases separating them. This CDR3 spans 16 amino acids. The germline V gene encodes CDR1 MNHNS and CDR2 SASEGT. The chain recombines TRBV6-1 with TRBJ2-6; possible D gene TRBD2, 5 bases. The origin of this receptor is an adult in good health. The source material was peripheral blood, sampled on day 0 of AZD1222 vaccination. The CDR3 sequence: CASSERPGSGANVLTF. CDR3 nucleotide sequence: TGTGCCAGCAGTGAGAGACCGGGGTCTGGGGCCAACGTCCTGACTTTC.